A selection of T cell receptor beta chains follows, all from one sample in a study of Ad26.COV2.S vaccination and SARS-CoV-2 variants. The table came from immunoSEQ multiplex PCR; TCRdb's copy has only in-frame clones and leaves some out. The data contain about 380,000 clones, 83% of them singletons. The sequenced sample was peripheral blood, obtained in a trial of Ad26.COV2.S vaccine versus placebo. These receptors originate from a person aged 18-65 years who received the Ad26.COV2.S COVID-19 vaccine or a placebo. The CDR3 runs from the conserved cysteine through the conserved F or W. A D gene is named only where the DNA matches it firmly. Rows may omit the clone size; those that give it use once, few, many or a size class.

CDR3 protein	CDR3 DNA	D gene	clone size	V gene	J gene
CASSFLGLSYEQYF	TGCGCCAGCAGCTTCCTAGGACTTTCCTACGAGCAGTACTTC	NA	NA	TRBV5-1	TRBJ2-7
CASSFLPDSGNTIYF	TGTGCCAGCAGCTTCTTGCCTGATTCTGGAAACACCATATATTTT	NA	NA	TRBV7-9	TRBJ1-3
CASSHKQGADEQYF	TGTGCCAGCAGCCACAAACAGGGGGCCGACGAGCAGTACTTC	TRBD1	NA	TRBV14	TRBJ2-7
CASSPHRTGNSPLHF	TGTGCCAGCAGCCCCCACCGGACGGGAAATTCACCCCTCCACTTT	NA	once	TRBV2	TRBJ1-6
CASSLQGSKNIQYF	TGTGCCAGCAGCTTACAGGGGTCCAAAAACATTCAGTACTTC	TRBD1	few	TRBV6-5	TRBJ2-4
CASSDSYTGGYGYTF	TGTGCCAGCAGTGACTCGTATACAGGGGGCTATGGCTACACCTTC	TRBD1	once	TRBV6-4	TRBJ1-2
CASSQVSGANVLTF	TGTGCCAGCAGCCAAGTATCTGGGGCCAACGTCCTGACTTTC	NA	NA	TRBV3-1/TRBV3-2	TRBJ2-6
CASSSNSQGARGYTF	TGTGCCAGCAGTTCCAACTCACAGGGGGCAAGAGGCTACACCTTC	TRBD1	NA	TRBV6-6	TRBJ1-2
CASTLREGSPYGYTF	TGTGCCAGCACCCTGCGGGAGGGGAGTCCCTATGGCTACACCTTC	NA	NA	TRBV5-5	TRBJ1-2
CASSPPFRDRGSGNTIYF	TGCGCCAGCAGCCCTCCCTTTAGGGACAGGGGTTCAGGAAACACCATATATTTT	TRBD1	NA	TRBV4-1	TRBJ1-3
CASVGGQTNYEQYF	TGTGCCAGCGTCGGGGGACAGACCAACTACGAGCAGTACTTC	NA	NA	TRBV18	TRBJ2-7
CASSSGTGRNIQYF	TGTGCCAGCAGTTCCGGGACAGGGAGAAACATTCAGTACTTC	TRBD1	few	TRBV28	TRBJ2-4
CATQGTDVYGYTF	TGTGCCACCCAGGGGACCGACGTCTATGGCTACACCTTC	NA	once	TRBV10-3	TRBJ1-2
CASSPDRESEKLFF	TGTGCCAGCAGCCCGGACAGGGAGAGTGAAAAACTGTTTTTT	TRBD1	NA	TRBV7-3	TRBJ1-4
CASSAGLAGERDTQYF	TGCGCCAGCAGCGCGGGACTAGCGGGAGAAAGGGATACGCAGTATTTT	TRBD2	NA	TRBV5-1	TRBJ2-3
CARPFPGQSLREQYF	TGTGCCAGACCTTTCCCGGGACAATCCTTGAGAGAGCAGTACTTC	NA	NA	TRBV19	TRBJ2-7
CASSLWRDNEQFF	TGTGCCAGCAGCCTCTGGAGAGACAATGAGCAGTTCTTC	NA	NA	TRBV13	TRBJ2-1
CASSPGLAYNEQFF	TGCGCCAGCAGCCCCGGACTAGCGTACAATGAGCAGTTCTTC	TRBD2	NA	TRBV4-1	TRBJ2-1
CASSPPNQPSYEQYF	TGTGCCAGCTCACCACCAAACCAGCCCTCCTACGAGCAGTACTTC	NA	NA	TRBV18	TRBJ2-7
CASSYSLAGTGELFF	TGTGCCAGCAGTTACTCCCTTGCGGGGACCGGGGAGCTGTTTTTT	NA	NA	TRBV6-6	TRBJ2-2
CASSITGTGDGELFF	TGTGCCAGTAGTATCACCGGGACAGGTGACGGGGAGCTGTTTTTT	TRBD1	NA	TRBV19	TRBJ2-2
CASSPRQQETQYF	TGTGCCAGCTCACCGAGACAGCAAGAGACCCAGTACTTC	NA	NA	TRBV18	TRBJ2-5
CASSLESGAANTGELFF	TGTGCCAGCAGCTTAGAATCTGGTGCCGCGAACACCGGGGAGCTGTTTTTT	NA	NA	TRBV7-6	TRBJ2-2
CASSPSGGTTGYTF	TGTGCCAGCTCACCCTCGGGCGGGACGACTGGCTACACCTTC	NA	few	TRBV18	TRBJ1-2
CASSPITGPDEQYF	TGCGCCAGCAGCCCCATCACGGGGCCGGACGAGCAGTACTTC	NA	NA	TRBV4-1	TRBJ2-7
CASSIGTGQFQPQHF	TGTGCCAGTAGTATTGGGACAGGGCAGTTTCAGCCCCAGCATTTT	TRBD1	NA	TRBV19	TRBJ1-5
CASSLGRVGYGYTF	TGTGCCAGCAGCCTCGGCAGGGTAGGCTATGGCTACACCTTC	NA	NA	TRBV3-1/TRBV3-2	TRBJ1-2
CASSYGRVDYGYTF	TGTGCCAGCAGTTACGGCAGGGTTGACTATGGCTACACCTTC	NA	NA	TRBV6-2/TRBV6-3	TRBJ1-2
CASSQGEGPTEAFF	TGCGCCAGCAGCCAAGGTGAGGGGCCCACTGAAGCTTTCTTT	NA	once	TRBV4-3	TRBJ1-1
CASSPIETAGNYGYTF	TGTGCCAGCTCACCTATAGAAACTGCGGGGAACTATGGCTACACCTTC	NA	NA	TRBV18	TRBJ1-2
CASSQGVKANYGYTF	TGCGCCAGCAGCCAAGGGGTCAAAGCGAACTATGGCTACACCTTC	NA	NA	TRBV4-1	TRBJ1-2
CASRITSGRDFF	TGTGCCAGCAGGATTACTAGCGGGAGAGATTTCTTC	TRBD2	NA	TRBV6-5	TRBJ2-1